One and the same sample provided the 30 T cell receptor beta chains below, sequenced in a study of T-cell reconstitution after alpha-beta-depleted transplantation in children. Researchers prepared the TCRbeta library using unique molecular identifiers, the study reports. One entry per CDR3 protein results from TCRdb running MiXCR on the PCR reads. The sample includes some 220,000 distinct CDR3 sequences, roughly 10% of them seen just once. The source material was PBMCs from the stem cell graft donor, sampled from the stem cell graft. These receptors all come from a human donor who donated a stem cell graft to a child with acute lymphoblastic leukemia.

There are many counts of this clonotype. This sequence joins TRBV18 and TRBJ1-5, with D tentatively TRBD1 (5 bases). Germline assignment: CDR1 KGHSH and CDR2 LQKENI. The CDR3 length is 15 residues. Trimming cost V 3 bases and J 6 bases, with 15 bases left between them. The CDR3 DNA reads TGTGCCAGCTCACCCCCTGGGACCGGCGGTCAGCCCCAGCATTTT. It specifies CASSPPGTGGQPQHF.

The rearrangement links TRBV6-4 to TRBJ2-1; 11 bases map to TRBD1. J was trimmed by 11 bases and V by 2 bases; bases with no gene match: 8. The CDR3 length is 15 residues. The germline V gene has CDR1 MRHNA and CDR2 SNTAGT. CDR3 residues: CASSDQGQGGQQQFF. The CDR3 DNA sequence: TGTGCCAGCAGTGACCAGGGACAGGGGGGGCAACAGCAGTTCTTC.

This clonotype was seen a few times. CDR3 nucleotides: TGTGCCAGCAGCCAAGATTTGCGGGGGCCGGACAATGAGCAGTTCTTC. This encodes CASSQDLRGPDNEQFF. The gene calls are TRBV3-1 and TRBJ2-1, with a weak D call TRBD2 (7 bases). CDR3 length equals 16 residues. Germline V lookup: CDR1 LGHDT, CDR2 YNNKEL (reference sequence). The ends were cut back, 0 bases at V and 5 bases at J, with 14 bases in the middle.

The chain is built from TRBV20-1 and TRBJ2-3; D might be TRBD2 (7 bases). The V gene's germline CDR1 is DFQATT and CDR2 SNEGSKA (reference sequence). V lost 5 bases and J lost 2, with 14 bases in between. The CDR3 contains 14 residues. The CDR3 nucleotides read TGCAGTGCTGGAAGGGGGGGGAACACAGATACGCAGTATTTT. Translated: CSAGRGGNTDTQYF.

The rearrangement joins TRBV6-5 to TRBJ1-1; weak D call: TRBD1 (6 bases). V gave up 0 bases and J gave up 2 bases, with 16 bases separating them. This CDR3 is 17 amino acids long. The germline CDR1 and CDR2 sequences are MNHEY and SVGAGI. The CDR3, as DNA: TGTGCCAGCAGTTACTCGAGAACCGGACAGAAAAACACTGAAGCTTTCTTT. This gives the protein CASSYSRTGQKNTEAFF.

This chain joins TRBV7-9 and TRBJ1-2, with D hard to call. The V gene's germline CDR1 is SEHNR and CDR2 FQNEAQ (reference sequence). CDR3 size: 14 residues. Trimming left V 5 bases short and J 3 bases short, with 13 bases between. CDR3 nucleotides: TGTGCCAGCAGCGACCTTGGAGGCTACTATGGCTACACCTTC. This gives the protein CASSDLGGYYGYTF.

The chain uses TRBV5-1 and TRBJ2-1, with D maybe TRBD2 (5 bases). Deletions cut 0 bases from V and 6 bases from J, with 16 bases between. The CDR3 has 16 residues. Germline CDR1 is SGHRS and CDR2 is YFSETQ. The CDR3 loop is CASSLAGQSEGNEQFF. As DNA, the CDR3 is TGCGCCAGCAGCTTGGCCGGGCAAAGCGAGGGCAATGAGCAGTTCTTC.

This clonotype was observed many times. Here the CDR3 DNA reads TGCGCCAGCAGGGCGACAGGGGTTACTTCACCCCTCCACTTT. Amino acids: CASRATGVTSPLHF. The V and J genes are TRBV5-1 and TRBJ1-6; 8 bases fit TRBD1. The CDR3 totals 14 residues. J gave up 9 bases and V 5 bases, and 7 bases lay outside the gene matches. Germline loops: CDR1 SGHRS, CDR2 YFSETQ.

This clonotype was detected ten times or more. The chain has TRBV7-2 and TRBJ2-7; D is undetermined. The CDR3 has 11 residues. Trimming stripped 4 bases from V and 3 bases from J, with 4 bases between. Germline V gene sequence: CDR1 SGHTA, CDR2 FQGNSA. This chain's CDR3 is CASSSVYEQYF. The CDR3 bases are TGTGCCAGCAGCTCAGTCTACGAGCAGTACTTC.

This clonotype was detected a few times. The CDR3 reads CASSLEGQGFGYTF. The CDR3 nucleotides read TGTGCCAGCAGCCTAGAGGGACAGGGGTTCGGCTACACCTTC. The rearrangement uses TRBV6-1 and TRBJ1-2, with 10 bases lining up with TRBD1. Germline loops: CDR1 MNHNS, CDR2 SASEGT. V gave up 6 bases and J gave up 8 bases; unmatched junction bases: 9. CDR3 length equals 14 residues.

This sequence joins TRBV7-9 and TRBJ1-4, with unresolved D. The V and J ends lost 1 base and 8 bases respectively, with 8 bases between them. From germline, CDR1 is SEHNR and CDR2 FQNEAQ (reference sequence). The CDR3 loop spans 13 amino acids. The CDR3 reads CASSLVGSEKLFF. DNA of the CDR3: TGTGCCAGCAGCTTAGTCGGATCCGAAAAACTGTTTTTT.

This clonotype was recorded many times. The CDR3 coding sequence is TGTGCCAGCAGCTTAGGAGACAGCAATGAGCAGTTCTTC. It specifies CASSLGDSNEQFF. V and J are TRBV7-2 and TRBJ2-1; a weak D match, TRBD1 (5 bases). The CDR3 runs 13 residues. Trimming stripped 1 base from V and 6 bases from J, with 7 bases between. From germline, CDR1 is SGHTA and CDR2 FQGNSA. The full variable domain, completed using reference TRBV7-2 and TRBJ2-1, is GAGVSQSPSNKVTEKGKDVELRCDPISGHTALYWYRQSLGQGLEFLIYFQGNSAPDKSGLPSDRFSAERTGGSVSTLTIQRTQQEDSAVYLCASSLGDSNEQFFGPGTRLTVL.

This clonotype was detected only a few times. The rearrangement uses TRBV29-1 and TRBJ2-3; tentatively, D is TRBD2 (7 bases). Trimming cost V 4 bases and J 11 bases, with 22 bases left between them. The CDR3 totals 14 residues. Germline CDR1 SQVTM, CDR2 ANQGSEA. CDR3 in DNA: TGCAGCGTTGGAGGGGAGCCCGGGGGGCGTGTGCAGTATTTT. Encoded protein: CSVGGEPGGRVQYF.

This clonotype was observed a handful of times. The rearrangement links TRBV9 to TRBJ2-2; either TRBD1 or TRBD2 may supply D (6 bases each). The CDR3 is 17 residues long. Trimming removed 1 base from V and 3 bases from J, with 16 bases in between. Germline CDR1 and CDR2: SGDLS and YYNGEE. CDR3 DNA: TGTGCCAGCAGCGTAAGGTTTGGGGGGCTGGACACCGGGGAGCTGTTTTTT. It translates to CASSVRFGGLDTGELFF.

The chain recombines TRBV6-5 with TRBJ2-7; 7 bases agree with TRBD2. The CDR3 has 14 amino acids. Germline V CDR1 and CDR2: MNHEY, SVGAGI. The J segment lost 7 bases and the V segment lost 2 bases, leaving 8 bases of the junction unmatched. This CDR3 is CASSYREEVEEQYF. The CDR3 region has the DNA TGTGCCAGCAGTTACCGGGAGGAGGTGGAGGAGCAGTACTTC.

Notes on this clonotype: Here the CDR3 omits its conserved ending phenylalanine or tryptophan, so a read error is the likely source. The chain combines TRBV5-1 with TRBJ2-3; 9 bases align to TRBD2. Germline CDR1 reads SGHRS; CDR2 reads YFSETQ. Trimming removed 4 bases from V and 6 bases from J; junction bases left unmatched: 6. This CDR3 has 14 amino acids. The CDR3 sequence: CASSPGTSRDTQYL. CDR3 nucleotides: TGCGCCAGCAGCCCCGGGACTAGCCGGGATACGCAGTATTTA.

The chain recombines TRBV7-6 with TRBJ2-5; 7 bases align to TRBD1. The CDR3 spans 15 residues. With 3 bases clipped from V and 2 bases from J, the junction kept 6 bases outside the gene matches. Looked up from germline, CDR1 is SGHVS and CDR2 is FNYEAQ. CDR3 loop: CASSLTGTRQETQYF. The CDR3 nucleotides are TGTGCCAGCAGCTTGACAGGGACCCGACAAGAGACCCAGTACTTC. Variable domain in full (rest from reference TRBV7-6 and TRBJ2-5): GAGVSQSPRYKVTKRGQDVALRCDPISGHVSLYWYRQALGQGPEFLTYFNYEAQQDKSGLPNDRFSAERPEGSISTLTIQRTEQRDSAMYRCASSLTGTRQETQYFGPGTRLLVL.

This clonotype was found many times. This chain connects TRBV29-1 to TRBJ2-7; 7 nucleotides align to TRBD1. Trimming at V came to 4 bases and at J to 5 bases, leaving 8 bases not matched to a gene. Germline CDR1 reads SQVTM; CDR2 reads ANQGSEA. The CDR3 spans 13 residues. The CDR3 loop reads CSVATGWRDEQYF. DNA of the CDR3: TGCAGCGTTGCGACAGGGTGGAGAGACGAGCAGTACTTC.

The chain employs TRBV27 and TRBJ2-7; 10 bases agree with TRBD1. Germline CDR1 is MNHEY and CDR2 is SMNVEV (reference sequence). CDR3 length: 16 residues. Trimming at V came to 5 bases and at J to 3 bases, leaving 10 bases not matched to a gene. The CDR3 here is CASSETTGTGVYEQYF. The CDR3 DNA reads TGTGCCAGCAGTGAGACGACCGGGACAGGGGTCTACGAGCAGTACTTC.

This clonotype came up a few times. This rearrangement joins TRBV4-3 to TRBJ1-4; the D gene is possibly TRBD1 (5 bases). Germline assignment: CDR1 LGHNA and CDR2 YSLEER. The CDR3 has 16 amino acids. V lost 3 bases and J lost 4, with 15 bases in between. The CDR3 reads CASSQLGTGDNEKLFF. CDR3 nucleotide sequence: TGCGCCAGCAGCCAGCTCGGGACGGGAGATAATGAAAAACTGTTTTTT.

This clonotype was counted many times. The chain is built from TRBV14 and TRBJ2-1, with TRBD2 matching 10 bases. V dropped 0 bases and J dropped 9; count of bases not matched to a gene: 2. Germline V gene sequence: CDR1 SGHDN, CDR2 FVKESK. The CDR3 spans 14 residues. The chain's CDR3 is CASSQDLAGVEQFF. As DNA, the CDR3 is TGTGCCAGCAGCCAAGATCTAGCGGGGGTTGAGCAGTTCTTC.

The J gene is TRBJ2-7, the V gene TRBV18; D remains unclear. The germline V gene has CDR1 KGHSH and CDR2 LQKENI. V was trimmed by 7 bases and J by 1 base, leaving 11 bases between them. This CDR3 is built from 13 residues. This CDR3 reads CASFPSESYEQYF. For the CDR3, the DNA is TGTGCCAGCTTCCCAAGCGAGTCCTACGAGCAGTACTTC.

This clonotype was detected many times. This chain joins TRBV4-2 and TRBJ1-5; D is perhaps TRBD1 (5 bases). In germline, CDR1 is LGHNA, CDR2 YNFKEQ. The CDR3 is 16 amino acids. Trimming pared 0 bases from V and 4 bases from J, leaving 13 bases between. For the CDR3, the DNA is TGTGCCAGCAGCCAAGATACACAGGTCCCTAATCAGCCCCAGCATTTT. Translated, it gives CASSQDTQVPNQPQHF.

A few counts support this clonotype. The DNA for the CDR3 is TGTGCCAGCAGCCAAGATAGGACCAATCAGCCCCAGCATTTT. The encoded protein is CASSQDRTNQPQHF. The J gene is TRBJ1-5, the V gene TRBV4-2; D gene ambiguous. Trimming left V 0 bases short and J 3 bases short, with 6 bases between. The CDR3 contains 14 residues. Germline lookup yields CDR1 LGHNA and CDR2 YNFKEQ.

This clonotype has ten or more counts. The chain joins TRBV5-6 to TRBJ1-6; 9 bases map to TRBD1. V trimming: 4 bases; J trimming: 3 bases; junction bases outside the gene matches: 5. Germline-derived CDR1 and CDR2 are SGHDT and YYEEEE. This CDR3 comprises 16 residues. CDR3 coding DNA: TGTGCCAGCAGCCGCCGGGACAGGGTCTATAATTCACCCCTCCACTTT. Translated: CASSRRDRVYNSPLHF.

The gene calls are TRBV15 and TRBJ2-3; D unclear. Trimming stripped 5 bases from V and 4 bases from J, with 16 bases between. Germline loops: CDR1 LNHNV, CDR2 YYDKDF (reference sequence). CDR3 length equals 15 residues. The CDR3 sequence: CATSPSRGWSDTQYF. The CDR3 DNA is TGTGCCACCAGCCCCAGCCGCGGCTGGTCAGATACGCAGTATTTT.

Here the CDR3 DNA reads TGCGCCAGCAGCTTGGGACAGGGAAAAAACATTCAGTACTTC. Translated, it gives CASSLGQGKNIQYF. J is TRBJ2-4 and V is TRBV5-1; 7 bases align to TRBD1. Losses at the gene ends were 0 bases for V and 4 bases for J; bases not matched to a gene: 1. Germline assignment: CDR1 SGHRS and CDR2 YFSETQ. This CDR3 is 14 amino acids long.

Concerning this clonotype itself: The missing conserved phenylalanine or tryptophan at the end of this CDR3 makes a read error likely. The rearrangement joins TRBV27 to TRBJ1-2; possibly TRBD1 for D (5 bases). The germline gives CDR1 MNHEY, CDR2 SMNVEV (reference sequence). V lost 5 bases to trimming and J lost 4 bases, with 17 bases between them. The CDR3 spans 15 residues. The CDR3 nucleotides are TGTGCCAGCAGTCCTTACTACAGGTCCCCCTATGGCTACACCTCC. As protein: CASSPYYRSPYGYTS.

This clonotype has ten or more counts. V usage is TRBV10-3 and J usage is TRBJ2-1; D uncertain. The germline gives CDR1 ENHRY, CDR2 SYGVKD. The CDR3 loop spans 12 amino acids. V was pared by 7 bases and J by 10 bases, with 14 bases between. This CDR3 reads CAITASGVEQFF. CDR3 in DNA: TGTGCCATCACTGCATCCGGAGTGGAGCAGTTCTTC.

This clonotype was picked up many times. The CDR3 coding sequence is TGCAGCGGTGCATTCGGGCTTGAAGCTTTCTTT. Its translation: CSGAFGLEAFF. The chain has TRBV29-1 and TRBJ1-1; D not resolved. This CDR3 is built from 11 residues. Trimming cost V 7 bases and J 7 bases, with 13 bases left between them. Germline V gene sequence: CDR1 SQVTM, CDR2 ANQGSEA. The variable domain in full, with the rest retrieved from reference TRBV29-1 and TRBJ1-1, is SAVISQKPSRDICQRGTSLTIQCQVDSQVTMMFWYRQQPGQSLTLIATANQGSEATYESGFVIDKFPISRPNLTFSTLTVSNMSPEDSSIYLCSGAFGLEAFFGQGTRLTVV.